The subject of this entry is one T cell receptor beta chain. Per the study methods: Amplification of reference gene primers provided the estimated nucleated cell counts. Assay used: immunoSEQ multiplex PCR; TCRdb lists only in-frame clones, some missing. D and trimming come from the DNA, and the V and J calls and clone size come from that table. The table lists about 150,000 clones, about 85% of them singletons. This sample was included in a study of blood T cell repertoires in COVID-19. Study context: Collection of acute and convalescent COVID-19 samples took place in the United States, Italy and Spain. Nucleic acid was either cDNA or gDNA, and it came from T cells, B-cell-depleted T cells, or PBMCs.

The CDR3 covers 16 residues. The V gene's germline CDR1 is MNHNS and CDR2 SASEGT. V lost 3 bases to trimming and J lost 2 bases, with 15 bases between them. The gene calls are TRBV6-1 and TRBJ2-3; tentative D call: TRBD1 (6 bases). The sequencing input was peripheral blood. The receptor was isolated from a man aged 55 to 70 with COVID-19, enrolled during active disease. The DNA for the CDR3 is TGTGCCAGCAGTGATTTTTGGGGGCCTTCCACAGATACGCAGTATTTT. It translates to CASSDFWGPSTDTQYF.